This TCR beta chain was identified during a study of Graves' ophthalmopathy and Graves' hyperthyroidism. Study-wide results and limits: Clonotypes were expanded in thyroid at above 0.001 frequency, and most also appeared in blood.

For this clonotype: The antigen is not known.

Researchers classed hyperthyroidism as stable given no ophthalmopathy within 18 months of follow-up. Included hyperthyroidism patients were aged 18 to 65 and newly diagnosed (under 2 months' duration). Uncontrolled infections, other autoimmune diseases, pregnancy or lactation barred patients from enrollment. Using RNA transcripts, the TCR beta CDR3 regions were amplified. HTBI primers primed a first-round RT-PCR, and a second-round multiplex PCR followed. MiXCR, run by TCRdb on the multiplex PCR reads, gives a single entry per CDR3 protein. The table lists 350,000 to 450,000 distinct CDR3 sequences, around 20% of them singletons, with under 3.5% in the top ten. This sequence was found in a woman aged 18-30 years with stable Graves' hyperthyroidism. The sequenced sample was peripheral blood.

CDR3 sequence: CASSLTYHGLASSSYEQYF. The CDR3 DNA reads TGTGCCAGCTCACTCACTTATCACGGACTAGCGTCCAGCTCCTACGAGCAGTACTTC. The chain joins TRBV6-2 or TRBV6-3 to TRBJ2-7; 9 bases are shared with TRBD2. The CDR3 loop spans 19 amino acids. Germline values: CDR1 MNHEY, CDR2 SVGEGT. The J segment lost 0 bases and the V segment lost 8 bases, leaving 20 bases of the junction unmatched.